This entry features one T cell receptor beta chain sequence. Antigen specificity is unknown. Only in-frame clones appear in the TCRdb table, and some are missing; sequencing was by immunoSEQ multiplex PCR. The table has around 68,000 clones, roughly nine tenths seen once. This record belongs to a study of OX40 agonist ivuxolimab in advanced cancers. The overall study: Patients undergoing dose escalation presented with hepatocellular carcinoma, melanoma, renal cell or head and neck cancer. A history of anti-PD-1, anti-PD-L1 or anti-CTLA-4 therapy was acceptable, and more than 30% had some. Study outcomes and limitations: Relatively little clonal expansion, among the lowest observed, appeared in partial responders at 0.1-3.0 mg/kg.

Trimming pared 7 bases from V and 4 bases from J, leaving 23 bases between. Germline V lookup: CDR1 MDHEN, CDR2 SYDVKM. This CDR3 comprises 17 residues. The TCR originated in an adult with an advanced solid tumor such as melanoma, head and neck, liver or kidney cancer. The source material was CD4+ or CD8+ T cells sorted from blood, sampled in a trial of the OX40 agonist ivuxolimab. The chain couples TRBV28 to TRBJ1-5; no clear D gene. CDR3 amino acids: CASTSVEWSVGNQPQHF. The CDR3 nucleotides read TGTGCCAGCACCTCGGTGGAGTGGTCCGTCGGAAATCAGCCCCAGCATTTT.